Here is one TCR beta chain with its context. No antigen is known for it. Base qualities are not recorded, but no much larger clone differs from it by a single base. Each collaborating institution followed its own protocols to collect whole blood in K2EDTA tubes. Collaborator samples were shipped for TCRbeta analysis as frozen whole blood, isolated PBMCs, or DNA extracted from either sample type. TCRbeta CDR3 regions were amplified from genomic DNA by means of the immunoSEQ Assay, a bias-controlled multiplex PCR. The study's processing was this. Within the assay, amplification of reference gene primers was used to estimate how many nucleated cells each sample contained. Sequence reads were collapsed and filtered to measure the absolute abundance of every unique TCRbeta CDR3 rearrangement. For each sample, productive Simpson clonality was calculated as the square root of Simpson's diversity index over productive rearrangements. Imported from immuneACCESS, the table was reduced by TCRdb to in-frame sequences with V and J called. These copies leave out some clones; in studies compared against another copy, an unresolved V gene accounts for under half, and the cause of the remainder is not known. That table supplies the V and J calls and clone size; D and trimming were determined from the DNA. This sample is represented by about 42,000 clones; around 82% of them were singletons. Jointly, the top ten make up 9% to 15% of the sample.

The sample originates from a study of blood T cell repertoires in COVID-19 (dated by TCRdb to about 2020). General notes on the study: Samples from collaborators originated in the United States, Italy and Spain and spanned both the acute and convalescent phases of COVID-19. The material from the prospective study consisted of cDNA or gDNA derived from T cells, B-cell-depleted T cells, or PBMCs. Deeply sampled blood TCRbeta repertoires from subjects exposed to, actively infected with, or recovered from COVID-19 were included in the dataset. The repertoires were made available in a free public database intended to serve as a resource for research on the immune response to SARS-CoV-2. Samples came from the ongoing ImmuneRACE study (first 160 participants) plus 1,254 subjects from 6 global collaborators. A de-identified subject ID, COVID-19 status, age in years and sex were almost always included in the sample metadata. Where HLA class I and class II types were available, the types were taken from metadata supplied by the sample provider, not from assay-based typing.

The paper's findings and limits, for the study overall: The quantity of clinical and demographic metadata differed by source and by participant and was supplied without curation.

Sequenced: peripheral blood. The receptor was derived from a human donor in a cohort sampled during active COVID-19.

CDR3 sequence: CASSSRSREQYF. In nucleotide form, the sequence is TGTGCCAGCAGCTCTCGGTCGCGGGAGCAGTACTTC. The chain couples TRBV7-8 to TRBJ2-7; there is no confident call for the D gene. Sequences SGHVS (CDR1) and FQNEAQ (CDR2) are obtained from the germline V gene. V and J are truncated by 4 bases and 7 bases respectively, leaving an intervening sequence of 11 bases. Reading from cysteine to phenylalanine, the CDR3 counts 12 amino acids. Only CDR3 DNA remains: 36 bases, in frame from the first base.